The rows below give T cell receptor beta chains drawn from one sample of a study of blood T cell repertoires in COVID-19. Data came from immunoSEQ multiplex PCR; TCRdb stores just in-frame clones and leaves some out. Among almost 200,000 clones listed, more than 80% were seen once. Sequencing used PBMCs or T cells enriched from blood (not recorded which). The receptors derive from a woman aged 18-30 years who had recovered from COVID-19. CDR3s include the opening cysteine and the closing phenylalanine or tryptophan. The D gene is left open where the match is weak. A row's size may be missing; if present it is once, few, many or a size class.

CDR3nt: TGTGCCACCAGCAGAGATCGAGGTTACAATGAGCAGTTCTTC; CDR3aa: CATSRDRGYNEQFF; d_gene: -; len: 14; v_gene: TRBV15; j_gene: TRBJ2-1; abundance: -
CDR3nt: TGTGCCAGCAGCTTAGCGGGGGGCTCCTACGAGCAGTACTTC; CDR3aa: CASSLAGGSYEQYF; d_gene: TRBD2; len: 14; v_gene: TRBV13; j_gene: TRBJ2-7; abundance: once
CDR3nt: TGTGCCTGGGCCTCGACAGGGATGCAGCCCCAGCATTTT; CDR3aa: CAWASTGMQPQHF; d_gene: TRBD1; len: 13; v_gene: TRBV30; j_gene: TRBJ1-5; abundance: -
CDR3nt: TGTGCCAGCAGGCCGGGACAGCCATACAATGAGCAGTTCTTC; CDR3aa: CASRPGQPYNEQFF; d_gene: TRBD1; len: 14; v_gene: TRBV6-5; j_gene: TRBJ2-1; abundance: few
CDR3nt: TGTGCCAGTCAGGGGTCAAGCACAGATACGCAGTATTTT; CDR3aa: CASQGSSTDTQYF; d_gene: -; len: 13; v_gene: TRBV2; j_gene: TRBJ2-3; abundance: -
CDR3nt: TGTGCCAGCAGTGAGGACAGGGACGGTTCACCCCTCCACTTT; CDR3aa: CASSEDRDGSPLHF; d_gene: TRBD1; len: 14; v_gene: TRBV6-1; j_gene: TRBJ1-6; abundance: -
CDR3nt: TGTGCCTGGAGCCGGACAGGGGATGGCTACACCTTC; CDR3aa: CAWSRTGDGYTF; d_gene: TRBD1; len: 12; v_gene: TRBV30; j_gene: TRBJ1-2; abundance: -
CDR3nt: TGTGCCAGCAGCTTAGAGCCCCGGGTAGCTTTCTTT; CDR3aa: CASSLEPRVAFF; d_gene: -; len: 12; v_gene: TRBV11-3; j_gene: TRBJ1-1; abundance: -
CDR3nt: TGTGCCAGCAAAACAGGGGGCTATAATTCACCCCTCCACTTT; CDR3aa: CASKTGGYNSPLHF; d_gene: TRBD1; len: 14; v_gene: TRBV27; j_gene: TRBJ1-6; abundance: -
CDR3nt: TGCGCCAGCAGAGAATCAGGGGGAGACGGCTACACCTTC; CDR3aa: CASRESGGDGYTF; d_gene: TRBD1; len: 13; v_gene: TRBV10-2; j_gene: TRBJ1-2; abundance: -
CDR3nt: TGTGCCAGCAGCTTAGGGCTAGCGGGGGCCCTAAGCACAGATACGCAGTATTTT; CDR3aa: CASSLGLAGALSTDTQYF; d_gene: TRBD2; len: 18; v_gene: TRBV7-2; j_gene: TRBJ2-3; abundance: -
CDR3nt: TGTGCCAGCAGCTTAGGGGGCCCCGGCTACGAGCAGTACTTC; CDR3aa: CASSLGGPGYEQYF; d_gene: -; len: 14; v_gene: TRBV7-2; j_gene: TRBJ2-7; abundance: -
CDR3nt: TGTGCCAGCAGCGTCGGGACTGGCGGGGGCGGTCCAGATACGCAGTATTTT; CDR3aa: CASSVGTGGGGPDTQYF; d_gene: -; len: 17; v_gene: TRBV9; j_gene: TRBJ2-3; abundance: -
CDR3nt: TGTGCCAGCAGTACTACCAGGGGACGGGATGGCTACACCTTC; CDR3aa: CASSTTRGRDGYTF; d_gene: -; len: 14; v_gene: TRBV27; j_gene: TRBJ1-2; abundance: once
CDR3nt: TGCAGCATTGAAGGTGGGGCAGGTCGGAGGGACACTGAAGCTTTCTTT; CDR3aa: CSIEGGAGRRDTEAFF; d_gene: -; len: 16; v_gene: TRBV29-1; j_gene: TRBJ1-1; abundance: -
CDR3nt: TGTGCCAGCAGCGGTAGAGACAGGGGAAGTTGGGGCTATGGCTACACCTTC; CDR3aa: CASSGRDRGSWGYGYTF; d_gene: TRBD1; len: 17; v_gene: TRBV9; j_gene: TRBJ1-2; abundance: -
CDR3nt: TGTGCCAGCAGCGACGACAGGGTTTGGATCAATCAGCCCCAGCATTTT; CDR3aa: CASSDDRVWINQPQHF; d_gene: TRBD1; len: 16; v_gene: TRBV7-2; j_gene: TRBJ1-5; abundance: -
CDR3nt: TGTGCCTTATTAAGACAGGGCCATGAAAAACTGTTTTTT; CDR3aa: CALLRQGHEKLFF; d_gene: TRBD1; len: 13; v_gene: TRBV30; j_gene: TRBJ1-4; abundance: once